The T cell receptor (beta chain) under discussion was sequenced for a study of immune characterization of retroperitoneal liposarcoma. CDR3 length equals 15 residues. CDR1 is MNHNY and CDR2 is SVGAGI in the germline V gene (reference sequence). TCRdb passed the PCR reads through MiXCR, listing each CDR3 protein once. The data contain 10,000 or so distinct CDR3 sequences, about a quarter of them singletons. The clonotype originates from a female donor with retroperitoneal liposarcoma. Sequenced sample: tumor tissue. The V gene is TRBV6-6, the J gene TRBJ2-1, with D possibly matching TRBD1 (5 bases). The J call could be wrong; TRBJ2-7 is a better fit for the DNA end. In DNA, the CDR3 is TGTGCCAGCAGTTACGTTAAACGACAGTCCTACGAGCAGTACTTC. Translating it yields CASSYVKRQSYEQYF.